This T cell receptor (beta chain) was recovered during a study of T-cell reconstitution after alpha-beta-depleted transplantation in children. The length of the CDR3 is 15 residues. Germline lookup yields CDR1 SGHDN and CDR2 FVKESK. V was clipped by 3 bases and J by 3 bases, with 14 bases between them. A word on this clonotype: Antigen: not known.

The library targeted TCRbeta and was prepared with unique molecular identifiers. TCRdb processed the PCR reads anew with MiXCR; each CDR3 protein has one entry. The sample lists fewer than 150,000 distinct CDR3 sequences; 8.5% to 10% were seen once. General study results and limits: It was reported that alpha-beta T cells came from several hundred expanded graft clones (about two months after transplant). It was surviving recipient T cells and thymic progenitors that gave some patients high TCRbeta diversity at day 60. Among T cells one year after transplant, newly produced cells accounted for most counts and diversity.

This specimen consisted of PBMCs, mostly from graft donor cells, obtained 180 days after TCRalphabeta/CD19-depleted stem cell transplant. This chain connects TRBV14 to TRBJ1-1; tentative D call: TRBD1 (6 bases). This TCR was recovered from a girl less than two years old who had a stem cell transplant for combined immunodeficiency, so the T cells may come from the graft donor. CDR3 in amino acids: CASSHLDSQHTEAFF. In DNA, the CDR3 is TGTGCCAGCAGCCATTTGGACAGTCAACACACTGAAGCTTTCTTT.